The rows below give T cell receptor beta chains drawn from one sample of a study of blood T cell repertoires in COVID-19. TCRdb's table, derived via immunoSEQ multiplex PCR, lists solely in-frame clones and lacks some. The table includes over 100,000 clones, 70% to 90% detected once. Sequenced: peripheral blood. These receptor sequences come from a man over 45 with active COVID-19. Each CDR3 is given with its conserved first and last residue. The order of the fields is J gene, clone size, D gene, V gene, CDR3 DNA, CDR3 protein. The D gene is left open where the match is weak. Some rows have no size entry. The others give once, few or many, or a class for an expanded clone.

j_gene: TRBJ2-3
abundance: once
d_gene: .
v_gene: TRBV9
CDR3nt: TGTGCCACCGCGCCCCCGGTGAGCACAGATACGCAGTATTTT
CDR3aa: CATAPPVSTDTQYF

j_gene: TRBJ1-1
abundance: few
d_gene: .
v_gene: TRBV30
CDR3nt: TGTGCCTGGAGTGTAATGAGACAGAGAGCTTTCTTT
CDR3aa: CAWSVMRQRAFF

j_gene: TRBJ2-2
abundance: .
d_gene: TRBD2
v_gene: TRBV25-1
CDR3nt: TGTGCCAGCAGTCGAGCGGGGATGAACACCGGGGAGCTGTTTTTT
CDR3aa: CASSRAGMNTGELFF

j_gene: TRBJ1-2
abundance: .
d_gene: .
v_gene: TRBV6-6
CDR3nt: TGTGCCAGCCAAAAAGCTGGCTATGGCTACACCTTC
CDR3aa: CASQKAGYGYTF

j_gene: TRBJ1-6
abundance: .
d_gene: .
v_gene: TRBV6-5
CDR3nt: TGTGCCAGCAACCGAGGGCATGACGATTCACCCCTCCACTTT
CDR3aa: CASNRGHDDSPLHF

j_gene: TRBJ1-4
abundance: .
d_gene: .
v_gene: TRBV27
CDR3nt: TGTGCCAGCAGTCGCAGCCCCAGGGGTACAGGCTCAACTAATGAAAAACTGTTTTTT
CDR3aa: CASSRSPRGTGSTNEKLFF

j_gene: TRBJ1-2
abundance: once
d_gene: .
v_gene: TRBV18
CDR3nt: TGTGCCAGCTCACCTAATGAGTCCGAGGGCTACACCTTC
CDR3aa: CASSPNESEGYTF

j_gene: TRBJ2-5
abundance: .
d_gene: .
v_gene: TRBV5-5
CDR3nt: TGTGCCAGCAGCTTGGCCCCAGACTCCGCCCAGACCCAGTACTTC
CDR3aa: CASSLAPDSAQTQYF

j_gene: TRBJ1-3
abundance: many
d_gene: .
v_gene: TRBV2
CDR3nt: TGTGCCAGCAGAGTAGGGGCGGCCGGAAACACCATATATTTT
CDR3aa: CASRVGAAGNTIYF

j_gene: TRBJ1-2
abundance: .
d_gene: TRBD1
v_gene: TRBV4-3
CDR3nt: TGCGCCAGCAGCTCGTCCGGGACAGTCCACGGGGGCTACACCTTC
CDR3aa: CASSSSGTVHGGYTF

j_gene: TRBJ1-1
abundance: .
d_gene: TRBD1
v_gene: TRBV2
CDR3nt: TGTGCCAGCAGTTCCGACAGGGGCAGCGGGAACACTGAAGCTTTCTTT
CDR3aa: CASSSDRGSGNTEAFF

j_gene: TRBJ1-1
abundance: once
d_gene: .
v_gene: TRBV5-4
CDR3nt: TGTGCCAGCAGCTTTTTTACTGTCAACACTGAAGCTTTCTTT
CDR3aa: CASSFFTVNTEAFF

j_gene: TRBJ1-5
abundance: once
d_gene: .
v_gene: TRBV3-1/TRBV3-2
CDR3nt: TGTGCCAGCAGCCAAGCTGGGCAAGGTCAGCCCCAGCATTTT
CDR3aa: CASSQAGQGQPQHF

j_gene: TRBJ2-1
abundance: .
d_gene: TRBD1
v_gene: TRBV12-3/TRBV12-4
CDR3nt: TGTGCCAGCAGTTGGACAGGGGGCAATGAGCAGTTCTTC
CDR3aa: CASSWTGGNEQFF

j_gene: TRBJ2-3
abundance: .
d_gene: .
v_gene: TRBV9
CDR3nt: TGTGCCAGCAGCGTCGTGGGCTTTGGGACAGATACGCAGTATTTT
CDR3aa: CASSVVGFGTDTQYF

j_gene: TRBJ2-7
abundance: .
d_gene: .
v_gene: TRBV5-5
CDR3nt: TGTGCCAGCAGCTACCAACTCCTACGAGAGCAGTACTTC
CDR3aa: CASSYQLLREQYF

j_gene: TRBJ2-7
abundance: .
d_gene: TRBD1
v_gene: TRBV10-3
CDR3nt: TGTGCCAGCACAGGGGGCGGCGAGCAGTACTTC
CDR3aa: CASTGGGEQYF

j_gene: TRBJ2-1
abundance: .
d_gene: TRBD2
v_gene: TRBV19
CDR3nt: TGTGCCAGTAGTAAGGGACTAGCGGTATACAATGAGCAGTTCTTC
CDR3aa: CASSKGLAVYNEQFF

j_gene: TRBJ1-1
abundance: .
d_gene: TRBD1
v_gene: TRBV7-2
CDR3nt: TGTGCCAGCAGCTCCGACAGGGTGAGGGCTTTCTTT
CDR3aa: CASSSDRVRAFF

j_gene: TRBJ2-3
abundance: .
d_gene: .
v_gene: TRBV12-3/TRBV12-4
CDR3nt: TGTGCCAGCAGTGTGTCCCGTATGGATACGCAGTATTTT
CDR3aa: CASSVSRMDTQYF

j_gene: TRBJ2-1
abundance: .
d_gene: TRBD2
v_gene: TRBV5-4
CDR3nt: TGTGCCAGCAGCTTGAAGAGCGGGGGGTCCTACAATGAGCAGTTCTTC
CDR3aa: CASSLKSGGSYNEQFF

j_gene: TRBJ2-5
abundance: .
d_gene: .
v_gene: TRBV5-1
CDR3nt: TGCGCCAGCAGCTTGACCGTCGGAGAGACCCAGTACTTC
CDR3aa: CASSLTVGETQYF

j_gene: TRBJ2-3
abundance: once
d_gene: TRBD1
v_gene: TRBV10-3
CDR3nt: TGTGCCATCAGTGCCCCGTGGGAAGGGGGCGTCGCAGATACGCAGTATTTT
CDR3aa: CAISAPWEGGVADTQYF

j_gene: TRBJ1-2
abundance: once
d_gene: .
v_gene: TRBV30
CDR3nt: TGTGCCTGGAGTCCGGGCGGGGGGCTAGGACGGTATGGCTACACCTTC
CDR3aa: CAWSPGGGLGRYGYTF

j_gene: TRBJ1-3
abundance: .
d_gene: .
v_gene: TRBV27
CDR3nt: TGTGCCAGCAGCCCTCGGGGGGGTGGAAACACCATATATTTT
CDR3aa: CASSPRGGGNTIYF

j_gene: TRBJ2-1
abundance: .
d_gene: TRBD2
v_gene: TRBV3-1/TRBV3-2
CDR3nt: TGTGCCAGCAGTCCACTAGCGGGGGGGCCTCGTGAGCAGTTCTTC
CDR3aa: CASSPLAGGPREQFF

j_gene: TRBJ2-7
abundance: once
d_gene: TRBD2
v_gene: TRBV5-1
CDR3nt: TGCGCCAGCAGCACTAGCGGGGGCCTTCCCTACGAGCAGTACTTC
CDR3aa: CASSTSGGLPYEQYF

j_gene: TRBJ2-7
abundance: .
d_gene: .
v_gene: TRBV5-1
CDR3nt: TGCGCCAGCAGCTTGCGCAGGGCCCCAGGCGAGCAGTACTTC
CDR3aa: CASSLRRAPGEQYF

j_gene: TRBJ1-1
abundance: .
d_gene: TRBD1
v_gene: TRBV5-1
CDR3nt: TGCGCCAGCAGCTCCCGGGGACAGACCTTTGAAGCTTTCTTT
CDR3aa: CASSSRGQTFEAFF

j_gene: TRBJ2-1
abundance: .
d_gene: TRBD2
v_gene: TRBV2
CDR3nt: TGTGCCAGCAGCGACGGACTAGCGAGGGAGTTCTTC
CDR3aa: CASSDGLAREFF

j_gene: TRBJ2-2
abundance: once
d_gene: .
v_gene: TRBV9
CDR3nt: TGTGCCAGCAGCGACCCCCCCTCGAGGCCCTTCGGCGGGGAGCTGTTTTTT
CDR3aa: CASSDPPSRPFGGELFF